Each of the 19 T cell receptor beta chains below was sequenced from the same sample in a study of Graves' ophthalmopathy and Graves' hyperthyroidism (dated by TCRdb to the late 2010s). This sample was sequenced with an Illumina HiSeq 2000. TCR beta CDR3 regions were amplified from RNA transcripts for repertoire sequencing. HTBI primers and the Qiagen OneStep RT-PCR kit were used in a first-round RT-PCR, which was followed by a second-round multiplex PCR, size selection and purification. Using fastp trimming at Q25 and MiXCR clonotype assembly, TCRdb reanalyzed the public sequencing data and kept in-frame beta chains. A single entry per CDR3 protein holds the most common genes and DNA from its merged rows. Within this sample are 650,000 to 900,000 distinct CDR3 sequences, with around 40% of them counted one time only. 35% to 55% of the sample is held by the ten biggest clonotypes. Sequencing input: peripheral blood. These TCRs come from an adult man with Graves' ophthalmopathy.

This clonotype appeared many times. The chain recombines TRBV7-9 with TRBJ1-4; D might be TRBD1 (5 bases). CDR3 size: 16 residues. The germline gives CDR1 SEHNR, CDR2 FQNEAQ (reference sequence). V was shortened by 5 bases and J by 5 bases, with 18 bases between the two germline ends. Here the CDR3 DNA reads TGTGCCAGCAGCCTACTAGTTGTAGGGGTCAATGAAAAACTGTTTTTT. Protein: CASSLLVVGVNEKLFF.

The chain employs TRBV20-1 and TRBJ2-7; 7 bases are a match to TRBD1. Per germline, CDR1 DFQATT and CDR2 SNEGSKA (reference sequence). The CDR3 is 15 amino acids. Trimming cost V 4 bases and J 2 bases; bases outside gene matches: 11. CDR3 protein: CSANRGQYVAYEQYF. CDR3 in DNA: TGCAGTGCTAACAGGGGACAGTATGTGGCCTACGAGCAGTACTTC.

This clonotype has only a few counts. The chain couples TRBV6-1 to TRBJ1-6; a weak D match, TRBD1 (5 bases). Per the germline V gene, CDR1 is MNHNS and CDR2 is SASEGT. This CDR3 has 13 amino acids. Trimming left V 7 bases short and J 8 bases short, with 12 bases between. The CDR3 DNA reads TGTGCCAGCACGGGGGTAAGGGATTCACCCCTCCACTTT. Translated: CASTGVRDSPLHF.

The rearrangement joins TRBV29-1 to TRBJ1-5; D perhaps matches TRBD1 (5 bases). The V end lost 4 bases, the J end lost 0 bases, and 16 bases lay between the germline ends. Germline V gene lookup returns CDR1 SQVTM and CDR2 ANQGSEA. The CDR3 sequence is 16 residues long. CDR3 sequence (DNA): TGCAGCGTTGGATTGACAGACTCGGGTAGCAATCAGCCCCAGCATTTT. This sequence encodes CSVGLTDSGSNQPQHF. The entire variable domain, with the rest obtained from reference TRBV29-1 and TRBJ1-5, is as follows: SAVISQKPSRDICQRGTSLTIQCQVDSQVTMMFWYRQQPGQSLTLIATANQGSEATYESGFVIDKFPISRPNLTFSTLTVSNMSPEDSSIYLCSVGLTDSGSNQPQHFGDGTRLSIL.

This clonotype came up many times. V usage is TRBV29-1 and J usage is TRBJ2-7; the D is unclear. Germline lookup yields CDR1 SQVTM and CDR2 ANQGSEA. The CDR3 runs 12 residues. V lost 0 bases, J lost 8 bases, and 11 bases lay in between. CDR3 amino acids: CSVEDRVMQQYF. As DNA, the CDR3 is TGCAGCGTTGAAGATCGGGTGATGCAGCAGTACTTC.

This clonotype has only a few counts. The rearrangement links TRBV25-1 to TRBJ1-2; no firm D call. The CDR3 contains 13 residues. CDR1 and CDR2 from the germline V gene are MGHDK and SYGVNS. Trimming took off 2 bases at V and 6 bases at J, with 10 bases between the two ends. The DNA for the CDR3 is TGTGCCAGCAGTGAAAGGCTGATCGATGGCTACACCTTC. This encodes CASSERLIDGYTF.

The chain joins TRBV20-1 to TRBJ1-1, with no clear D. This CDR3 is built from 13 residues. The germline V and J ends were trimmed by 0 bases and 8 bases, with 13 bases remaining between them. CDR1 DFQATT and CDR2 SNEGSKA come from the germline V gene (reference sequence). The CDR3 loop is CSARDLATAEAFF. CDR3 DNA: TGCAGTGCTAGAGATCTGGCAACAGCGGAAGCTTTCTTT.

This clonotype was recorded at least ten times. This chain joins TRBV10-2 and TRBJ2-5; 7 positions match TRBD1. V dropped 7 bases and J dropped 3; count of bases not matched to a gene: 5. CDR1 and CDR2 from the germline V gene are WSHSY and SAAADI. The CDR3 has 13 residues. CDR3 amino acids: CASKGTEKETQYF. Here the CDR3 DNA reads TGCGCCAGCAAGGGGACAGAGAAAGAGACCCAGTACTTC.

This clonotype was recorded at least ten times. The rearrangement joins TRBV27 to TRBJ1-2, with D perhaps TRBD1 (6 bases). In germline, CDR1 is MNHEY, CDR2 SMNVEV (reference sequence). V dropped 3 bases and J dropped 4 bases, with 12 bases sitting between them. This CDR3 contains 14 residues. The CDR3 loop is CASSLVRGAYGYTF. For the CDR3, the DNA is TGTGCCAGCAGTTTGGTTCGGGGGGCCTATGGCTACACCTTC.

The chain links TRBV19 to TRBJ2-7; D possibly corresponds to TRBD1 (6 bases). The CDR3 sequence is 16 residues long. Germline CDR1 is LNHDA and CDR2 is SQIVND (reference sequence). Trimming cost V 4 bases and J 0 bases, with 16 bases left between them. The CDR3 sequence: CASSRTGTPSSYEQYF. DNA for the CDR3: TGTGCCAGTAGTAGGACCGGGACACCGAGCTCCTACGAGCAGTACTTC.

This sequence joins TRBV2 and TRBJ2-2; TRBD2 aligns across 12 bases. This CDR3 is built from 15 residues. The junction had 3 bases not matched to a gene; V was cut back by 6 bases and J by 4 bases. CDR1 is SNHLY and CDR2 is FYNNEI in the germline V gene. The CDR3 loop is CASSGLAGFTGELFF. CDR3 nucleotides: TGTGCCAGCAGCGGACTAGCGGGGTTCACCGGGGAGCTGTTTTTT.

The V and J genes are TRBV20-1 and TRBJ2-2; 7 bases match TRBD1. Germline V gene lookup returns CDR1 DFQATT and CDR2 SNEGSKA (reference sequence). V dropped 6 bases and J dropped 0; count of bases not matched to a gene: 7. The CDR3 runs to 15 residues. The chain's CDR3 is CSASPGQSNTGELFF. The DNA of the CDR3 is TGCAGTGCCAGCCCGGGACAGTCGAACACCGGGGAGCTGTTTTTT.

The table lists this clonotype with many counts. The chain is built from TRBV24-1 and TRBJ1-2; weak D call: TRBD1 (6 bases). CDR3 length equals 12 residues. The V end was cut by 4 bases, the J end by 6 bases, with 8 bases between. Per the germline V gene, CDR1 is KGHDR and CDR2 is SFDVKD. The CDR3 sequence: CATSDHRDGYTF. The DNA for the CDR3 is TGTGCCACCAGTGACCACAGGGATGGCTACACCTTC.

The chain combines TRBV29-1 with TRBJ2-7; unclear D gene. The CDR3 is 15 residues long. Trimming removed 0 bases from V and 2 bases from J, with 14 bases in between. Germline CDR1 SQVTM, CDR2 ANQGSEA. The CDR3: CSVEDRTLGTYEQYF. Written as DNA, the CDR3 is TGCAGCGTTGAAGATAGGACCTTGGGAACCTACGAGCAGTACTTC.

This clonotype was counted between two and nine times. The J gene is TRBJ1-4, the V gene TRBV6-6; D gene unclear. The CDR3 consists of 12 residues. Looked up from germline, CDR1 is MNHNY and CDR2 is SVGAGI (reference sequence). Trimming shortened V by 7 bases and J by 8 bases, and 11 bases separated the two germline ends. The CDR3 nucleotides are TGTGCCAGCAAAAGGGAGTGGGAAAAACTGTTTTTT. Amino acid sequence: CASKREWEKLFF.

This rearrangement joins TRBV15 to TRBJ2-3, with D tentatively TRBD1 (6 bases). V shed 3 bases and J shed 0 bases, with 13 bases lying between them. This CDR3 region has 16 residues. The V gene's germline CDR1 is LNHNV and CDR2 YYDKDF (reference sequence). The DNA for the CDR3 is TGTGCCACCAGCAGCCGCCGACAGGATAGCACAGATACGCAGTATTTT. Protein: CATSSRRQDSTDTQYF.

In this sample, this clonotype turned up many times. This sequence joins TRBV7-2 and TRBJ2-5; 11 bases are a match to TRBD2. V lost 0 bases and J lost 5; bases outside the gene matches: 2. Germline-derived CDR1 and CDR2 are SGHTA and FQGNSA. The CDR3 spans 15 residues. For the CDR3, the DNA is TGTGCCAGCAGCTTAGCACTAGCGGGAGTGGAGACCCAGTACTTC. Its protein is CASSLALAGVETQYF. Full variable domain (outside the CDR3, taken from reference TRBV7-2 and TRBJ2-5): GAGVSQSPSNKVTEKGKDVELRCDPISGHTALYWYRQSLGQGLEFLIYFQGNSAPDKSGLPSDRFSAERTGGSVSTLTIQRTQQEDSAVYLCASSLALAGVETQYFGPGTRLLVL.

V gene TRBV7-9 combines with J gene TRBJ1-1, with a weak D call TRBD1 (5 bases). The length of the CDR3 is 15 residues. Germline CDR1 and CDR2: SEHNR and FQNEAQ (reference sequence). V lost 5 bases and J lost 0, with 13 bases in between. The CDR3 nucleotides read TGTGCCAGCAGCCAGATGGGGGGAGTGAACACTGAAGCTTTCTTT. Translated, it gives CASSQMGGVNTEAFF.

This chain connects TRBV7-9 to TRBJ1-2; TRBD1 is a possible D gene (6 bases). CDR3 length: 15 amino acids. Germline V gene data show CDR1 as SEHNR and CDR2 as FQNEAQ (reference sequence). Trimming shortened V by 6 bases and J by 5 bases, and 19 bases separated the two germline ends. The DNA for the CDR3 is TGTGCCAGCAGTTTATCGACAGGACCACTTTATGGCTACACCTTC. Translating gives CASSLSTGPLYGYTF.